These 17 T cell receptor beta chains share one sample of origin, sequenced in a study of T-cell memory formation after mild COVID-19. One entry per CDR3 protein, called by TCRdb with MiXCR from the 5' RACE reads. In the table there are a few hundred thousand distinct CDR3 sequences, approximately 21% of which are singletons. The sample comprised PBMCs or a T cell subset sorted from them (not recorded which). The receptor set was obtained from an adult woman who had mild COVID-19 (a few samples of this study predate the infection). Cell type and time point are not known.

The table lists this clonotype with a few counts. The J gene is TRBJ2-7, the V gene TRBV6-1, with a weak D call TRBD2 (6 bases). Germline loops: CDR1 MNHNS, CDR2 SASEGT. The CDR3 is 15 amino acids. V was cut by 4 bases and J by 6 bases, with 19 bases left in between. CDR3 DNA: TGTGCCAGCAGTGTCTCAGGAGGGACCCCCAGCGAGCAGTACTTC. This encodes CASSVSGGTPSEQYF.

The chain has TRBV11-1 and TRBJ2-1, with unresolved D. The germline gives CDR1 SGHAT, CDR2 FQDESV (reference sequence). This CDR3 is 14 amino acids long. Trimming removed 5 bases from V and 8 bases from J, with 16 bases in between. The CDR3 DNA follows: TGTGCCAGCAGCATCCAAGGGATAGTCTATGAGCAGTTCTTC. It translates to CASSIQGIVYEQFF. Drawing the rest from reference TRBV11-1 and TRBJ2-1, the complete variable domain is EAEVAQSPRYKITEKSQAVAFWCDPISGHATLYWYRQILGQGPELLVQFQDESVVDDSQLPKDRFSAERLKGVDSTLKIQPAELGDSAMYLCASSIQGIVYEQFFGPGTRLTVL.

The table lists this clonotype with a few counts. V gene TRBV6-1 combines with J gene TRBJ2-7; D is tentatively TRBD1 or TRBD2 (5 bases each). V lost 1 base and J 2 bases, leaving 15 bases between the germline ends. Germline V CDR1 and CDR2: MNHNS, SASEGT. The CDR3 has 16 residues. The CDR3 is CASSEGRAGRAYEQYF. CDR3 sequence (DNA): TGTGCCAGCAGTGAAGGAAGGGCAGGGAGAGCCTACGAGCAGTACTTC.

V usage is TRBV24-1 and J usage is TRBJ2-1; 10 bases match TRBD1. Germline V gene sequence: CDR1 KGHDR, CDR2 SFDVKD. This CDR3 spans 15 amino acids. The ends lost 4 bases at V and 8 bases at J; junction bases unmatched: 7. The CDR3: CATSDSDRGSDEQFF. The CDR3 DNA is TGTGCCACCAGTGACTCGGACAGGGGGAGTGATGAGCAGTTCTTC.

A few counts support this clonotype. The V and J genes are TRBV20-1 and TRBJ2-5; 9 bases line up with TRBD1. Germline CDR1 reads DFQATT; CDR2 reads SNEGSKA (reference sequence). The CDR3 is 13 residues long. V dropped 5 bases and J dropped 2; count of bases not matched to a gene: 3. The DNA for the CDR3 is TGCAGTGCTCAGACAGGGGGTCAAGAGACCCAGTACTTC. It is translated as CSAQTGGQETQYF.

This clonotype came up a few times. CDR3 in amino acids: CSVERTDRGSYANYGYTF. CDR3 nucleotide sequence: TGCAGCGTTGAACGTACGGACAGGGGGTCTTACGCGAACTATGGCTACACCTTC. V and J are TRBV29-1 and TRBJ1-2; 10 nucleotides align to TRBD1. This CDR3 has 18 amino acids. Germline trimming cut 2 bases from V and 2 bases from J; bases unmatched to any gene: 14. Germline CDR1 reads SQVTM; CDR2 reads ANQGSEA.

This clonotype was counted only a few times. This chain joins TRBV5-6 and TRBJ2-7; 10 bases agree with TRBD1. The CDR3 is 16 amino acids. V was pared by 0 bases and J by 2 bases, with 5 bases of the junction left unmatched. Germline V gene lookup returns CDR1 SGHDT and CDR2 YYEEEE. CDR3 sequence (DNA): TGTGCCAGCAGCTTGGGGCCGGGACAGGGGACCTACGAGCAGTACTTC. Encoded protein: CASSLGPGQGTYEQYF.

The CDR3 protein is CASSLNFGTASTEAFF. The CDR3 region has the DNA TGTGCCAGCAGTTTAAATTTTGGGACGGCCAGCACTGAAGCTTTCTTT. This chain links TRBV6-5 with TRBJ1-1; D might be TRBD1 (5 bases). Germline CDR1 and CDR2: MNHEY and SVGAGI. V was clipped by 4 bases and J by 4 bases, with 19 bases between them. The CDR3 covers 16 residues.

The chain carries TRBV11-2 and TRBJ2-3; 7 bases line up with TRBD1. Per germline, CDR1 SGHAT and CDR2 FQNNGV. This CDR3 has 18 residues. V was clipped by 5 bases and J by 2 bases; unmatched bases: 16. The CDR3 sequence is CASSRGTDFLPNTDTQYF. The DNA of the CDR3 is TGTGCCAGCAGCCGAGGGACAGACTTCCTACCCAACACAGATACGCAGTATTTT.

This clonotype has more than one count but fewer than ten. J is TRBJ2-1 and V is TRBV9, with a weak D call TRBD2 (6 bases). This CDR3 spans 16 amino acids. Trimming shortened V by 5 bases and J by 8 bases, and 23 bases separated the two germline ends. Germline V gene data show CDR1 as SGDLS and CDR2 as YYNGEE. The CDR3 reads CASSVNRGKKRYEQFF. The CDR3, as DNA: TGTGCCAGCAGTGTGAATCGGGGGAAGAAGCGATATGAGCAGTTCTTC.

This clonotype appeared a few times. The chain joins TRBV6-5 to TRBJ2-7; 7 positions match TRBD1. V shed 8 bases and J 2 bases; nucleotides not matched to a gene: 6. Germline V gene data show CDR1 as MNHEY and CDR2 as SVGAGI. The CDR3 covers 13 residues. CDR3 coding DNA: TGTGCCAGCTCCATCGGGACAGCCTACGAGCAGTACTTC. Translating gives CASSIGTAYEQYF.

This clonotype was counted only a few times. An end of the junction differs from the germline gene, which may be a read error. The chain employs TRBV5-1 and TRBJ2-7, with 9 bases lining up with TRBD1. The CDR3 spans 18 residues. Germline CDR1 reads SGHRS; CDR2 reads YFSETQ. The CDR3 nucleotides read TGCGCCAGCAGTTTGGGCTGGGACAGGGAAGGGAACTCCTACGAGCAGTACTTC. It encodes CASSLGWDREGNSYEQYF. The full variable domain, in which reference TRBV5-1 and TRBJ2-7 provide the parts outside the CDR3, is KAGVTQTPRYLIKTRGQQVTLSCSPISGHRSVSWYQQTPGQGLQFLFEYFSETQRNKGNFPGRFSGRQFSNSRSEMNVSTLELGDSALYLCASSLGWDREGNSYEQYFGPGTRLTVT.

This clonotype was detected a few times. The chain links TRBV5-1 to TRBJ2-7, with TRBD1 identical over 8 bases. V lost 4 bases and J lost 0; bases outside the gene matches: 6. Germline CDR1 SGHRS, CDR2 YFSETQ. The CDR3 loop spans 15 amino acids. The chain's CDR3 is CASSAGQDLSYEQYF. CDR3 nucleotide sequence: TGCGCCAGCAGCGCGGGACAGGACCTCTCCTACGAGCAGTACTTC.

In this sample, this clonotype turned up many times. This chain links TRBV2 with TRBJ2-7; D is ambiguous. V was clipped by 4 bases and J by 6 bases, with 7 bases between them. This CDR3 contains 11 residues. Germline assignment: CDR1 SNHLY and CDR2 FYNNEI. CDR3 sequence (DNA): TGTGCCAGCAGTGTAAGAAGCGAGCAGTACTTC. As protein: CASSVRSEQYF.

This clonotype was seen ten or more times. CDR3 in DNA: TGTGCCAGCAGCCCGGGTCTCTCCTACAATGAGCAGTTCTTC. Protein sequence: CASSPGLSYNEQFF. J is TRBJ2-1 and V is TRBV6-4; no definite D call. CDR1 MRHNA and CDR2 SNTAGT come from the germline V gene. With 6 bases removed from V and 0 bases from J, the gap between germline ends came to 9 bases. The CDR3 loop spans 14 amino acids.

This chain connects TRBV6-5 to TRBJ2-7; perhaps TRBD2 as D (5 bases). Germline V gives CDR1 MNHEY, CDR2 SVGAGI. There are 11 residues in the CDR3. V was shortened by 7 bases and J by 6 bases, with 10 bases between the two germline ends. The CDR3 nucleotides are TGTGCCAGCAAATCCCGGGGCGAGCAGTACTTC. Its translation is CASKSRGEQYF.

The V call is TRBV30, the J call TRBJ1-6; no clear D gene. The CDR3 consists of 12 residues. V lost 4 bases and J lost 8, with 9 bases in between. From germline, CDR1 is GTSNPN and CDR2 SVGIG (reference sequence). CDR3 loop: CAWTPGHSPLHF. The CDR3 DNA reads as TGTGCCTGGACCCCAGGCCATTCACCCCTCCACTTT. Full variable domain (missing parts from reference TRBV30 and TRBJ1-6): SQTIHQWPATLVQPVGSPLSLECTVEGTSNPNLYWYRQAAGRGLQLLFYSVGIGQISSEVPQNLSASRPQDRQFILSSKKLLLSDSGFYLCAWTPGHSPLHFGNGTRLTVT.